Below, 3 T cell receptor beta chains from the same sample are listed, as sequenced in a study of shared clonotypes between healthy human individuals (dated by TCRdb to the early 2020s). Libraries came from the immunoSEQ multiplex PCR assay. TCRdb took this table from immuneACCESS and kept in-frame rearrangements with V and J called. Such tables lack part of the clones; where checked against another copy, unresolved V genes explain under half of the gap, and the rest is unexplained. Within this sample are fewer than 500,000 clones, with around 79% of them counted one time only. The leading ten clones occupy approximately 12% of the sample. Sequencing used PBMCs. All receptors come from a woman aged 40 to 49 in good health. Some clones in this sample may be carry-over from other donors' samples.

The rearrangement uses TRBV7-2 and TRBJ2-7; weak D call: TRBD2 (5 bases). The germline CDR1 and CDR2 sequences are SGHTA and FQGNSA. V lost 5 bases and J lost 3, with 14 bases in between. The CDR3 has 14 amino acids. The CDR3 region is CASSKTGFLYEQYF. The DNA of the CDR3 is TGTGCCAGCAGCAAAACGGGGTTTCTCTACGAGCAGTACTTC.

The chain couples TRBV7-9 to TRBJ2-1, with unresolved D. Trimming stripped 0 bases from V and 4 bases from J, with 7 bases between. This CDR3 is 14 amino acids long. Germline CDR1 and CDR2: SEHNR and FQNEAQ (reference sequence). CDR3 bases: TGTGCCAGCAGCTTAGCTCTGGGATACAATGAGCAGTTCTTC. Translated, it gives CASSLALGYNEQFF.

The chain joins TRBV7-9 to TRBJ2-4; 14 positions match TRBD2. V shed 5 bases and J 6 bases; nucleotides not matched to a gene: 9. Germline values: CDR1 SEHNR, CDR2 FQNEAQ (reference sequence). CDR3 length: 17 amino acids. In DNA form, the CDR3 reads TGTGCCAGCAGCCTCCGCCCCGGGACTAGCGGGAGAAACATTCAGTACTTC. Translating it yields CASSLRPGTSGRNIQYF.